Sequencing of this T cell receptor beta chain was carried out in a study of T cell responses to AZD1222 COVID-19 vaccine. Overall study findings and caveats: Among those given AZD1222, only five or six were seropositive at baseline. Spike-specific TCR breadth and depth both grew after two AZD1222 doses.

The assay was immunoSEQ multiplex PCR, and TCRdb's table has in-frame clones only and misses some. The sample has 120,000 or so clones; about 89% are singletons. Comment on this clone: The antigen is undetermined.

V was shortened by 0 bases and J by 6 bases, with 12 bases between the two germline ends. Germline V gene sequence: CDR1 MNHEY, CDR2 SVGAGI. The length of the CDR3 is 14 residues. The starting material was peripheral blood, obtained on day 0 of MenACWY control vaccination. V gene TRBV6-5 combines with J gene TRBJ2-7; D is uncertain. The TCR originated in an adult in good health. CDR3 coding DNA: TGTGCCAGCAGTTACTCCGTGGGTATAGGCGAGCAGTACTTC. The encoded protein is CASSYSVGIGEQYF.